This TCR beta chain appears in the sequencing data of a study of shared clonotypes between healthy human individuals. Sequencing used immunoSEQ multiplex PCR; TCRdb keeps in-frame clones, though not all of them. The sample has nearly 1 million clones, more than 75% seen once. CDR1 LNHDA and CDR2 SQIVND come from the germline V gene (reference sequence). The junction had 9 bases not matched to a gene; V was cut back by 6 bases and J by 2 bases. The CDR3 sequence is 15 residues long. The chain uses TRBV19 and TRBJ1-2; 7 nucleotides match TRBD1. The receptor comes from a man between 18 and 29 years old in good health. The sequenced sample was memory CD4+ T cells sorted from blood. Sample subset: CD45RA-negative fraction. DNA of the CDR3: TGTGCCAGTAGAAGAAACCGGGACAGAAACTATGGCTACACCTTC. Translating it yields CASRRNRDRNYGYTF. The whole variable domain, filled in from reference TRBV19 and TRBJ1-2, reads DGGITQSPKYLFRKEGQNVTLSCEQNLNHDAMYWYRQDPGQGLRLIYYSQIVNDFQKGDIAEGYSVSREKKESFPLTVTSAQKNPTAFYLCASRRNRDRNYGYTFGSGTRLTVV.